The rows below give T cell receptor beta chains drawn from one sample of a study of blood T cells in healthy people across ages. TCRdb re-derived calls from the 5' RACE reads in MiXCR, one entry per CDR3 protein. The sample shows some 1.6 million distinct CDR3 sequences, around 35% of them seen only once. Sequenced input: blood. All receptors derive from a woman aged 30 to 39 in good health. The CDR3 runs from the conserved cysteine through the conserved F or W. A D gene is named only where the DNA matches it firmly. For some rows the clone size is stated as once, few or many, or as a class when expanded; others skip it.

d_call	clone_size	v_call	j_call	cdr3_aa	cdr3_nt
.	many	TRBV20-1	TRBJ2-3	CSAPRGAYTDTQYF	TGCAGTGCGCCTCGGGGAGCGTACACAGATACGCAGTATTTT
TRBD1	.	TRBV7-8	TRBJ2-5	CASSPGTVKQETQYF	TGTGCCAGCAGCCCGGGGACAGTGAAACAAGAGACCCAGTACTTC
.	few	TRBV10-3	TRBJ1-1	CAISRPEQAEAFF	TGTGCCATATCGCGGCCCGAACAAGCTGAAGCTTTCTTT
.	.	TRBV7-8	TRBJ2-1	CASSFQAYNEQFF	TGTGCCAGCAGCTTTCAGGCATACAATGAGCAGTTCTTC
.	few	TRBV4-2	TRBJ2-5	CASSQGRGAFKEETQYF	TGTGCCAGCAGCCAAGGCCGGGGGGCGTTTAAAGAAGAGACCCAGTACTTC
.	.	TRBV15	TRBJ2-3	CATSRDPLGDTQYF	TGTGCCACCAGCCGGGACCCTCTAGGAGATACGCAGTATTTT
.	.	TRBV7-9	TRBJ2-7	CSSSSEVGYEQYF	TGTTCCAGCAGCTCCGAGGTGGGTTACGAGCAGTACTTC
TRBD1	.	TRBV6-1	TRBJ2-6	CASRPRQGYFSGANVLTF	TGTGCCAGCAGACCGAGACAGGGTTACTTCTCTGGGGCCAACGTCCTGACTTTC
TRBD2	.	TRBV6-5	TRBJ2-5	CASRLGLVGETQYF	TGTGCCAGCAGGCTGGGACTAGTAGGAGAGACCCAGTACTTC
TRBD1	few	TRBV5-1	TRBJ2-7	CASSWTGQGALDEQYF	TGCGCCAGCAGCTGGACAGGGCAGGGGGCTTTGGACGAGCAGTACTTC
.	.	TRBV3-1	TRBJ1-1	CASSLGATNTEAFF	TGTGCCAGCAGCCTCGGTGCAACGAACACTGAAGCTTTCTTT
.	few	TRBV6-4	TRBJ2-7	CASGGQVPSYEQYF	TGTGCCAGCGGTGGCCAGGTGCCCTCCTACGAGCAGTACTTC
.	few	TRBV11-1	TRBJ2-7	CASSPQGAGHEQYF	TGTGCCAGCAGCCCCCAGGGCGCGGGGCACGAGCAGTACTTC
.	.	TRBV7-9	TRBJ2-2	CASSSVYSGTGELFF	TGTGCCAGCAGCTCCGTTTATTCGGGGACCGGGGAGCTGTTTTTT
TRBD2	.	TRBV2	TRBJ2-2	CASSEWGLARSTGELFF	TGTGCCAGCAGTGAATGGGGACTAGCGCGATCCACCGGGGAGCTGTTTTTT
TRBD1	.	TRBV6-2/TRBV6-3	TRBJ1-1	CASSYGTGGFVNTEAFF	TGTGCCAGCAGTTACGGGACAGGGGGCTTTGTGAACACTGAAGCTTTCTTT
.	few	TRBV7-8	TRBJ2-5	CASKAPGETQYF	TGTGCCAGCAAGGCTCCCGGGGAGACCCAGTACTTC
.	.	TRBV4-1	TRBJ2-7	CASSQDANLGKNPHYEQYF	TGCGCCAGCAGCCAAGATGCCAATTTGGGGAAGAATCCCCACTACGAGCAGTACTTC
.	many	TRBV29-1	TRBJ1-1	CSASQGNGNTEAFF	TGCAGCGCCTCACAGGGTAACGGGAACACTGAAGCTTTCTTT
TRBD2	few	TRBV7-9	TRBJ2-5	CASSSGLAGAPLRQETQYF	TGTGCCAGCAGCTCGGGACTAGCGGGGGCCCCCCTACGCCAAGAGACCCAGTACTTC
.	.	TRBV3-1	TRBJ1-6	CASSQETRILNSPLHF	TGTGCCAGCAGCCAAGAAACTCGGATTTTGAATTCACCCCTCCACTTT
TRBD1	once	TRBV7-6	TRBJ2-7	CASSLAGTGYKQYF	TGTGCCAGCAGCTTAGCTGGGACAGGCTACAAGCAGTACTTC
.	.	TRBV29-1	TRBJ1-2	CSVSTEGNYGYTF	TGCAGCGTCTCGACAGAGGGCAACTATGGCTACACCTTC
TRBD1	many	TRBV20-1	TRBJ1-2	CSARTGEGYTF	TGCAGTGCCCGGACAGGGGAAGGCTACACCTTC
TRBD2	few	TRBV4-1	TRBJ2-1	CASSQQRGNWDYIPEQFF	TGCGCCAGCAGCCAACAAAGAGGGAACTGGGACTACATACCTGAGCAGTTCTTC
.	.	TRBV12-3/TRBV12-4	TRBJ2-1	CASSLGVISYNEQFF	TGTGCCAGCAGCCTAGGGGTGATTTCCTACAATGAGCAGTTCTTC
.	.	TRBV25-1	TRBJ2-5	CASSEWVGKETQYF	TGTGCCAGCAGTGAATGGGTAGGAAAAGAGACCCAGTACTTC
TRBD2	few	TRBV27	TRBJ2-1	CASSTNSGRDLSVFSNEQFF	TGTGCCAGCAGCACAAACAGCGGGAGGGATTTGTCCGTCTTCTCCAATGAGCAGTTCTTC
.	.	TRBV7-9	TRBJ1-3	CASGIAGNTIYF	TGTGCCAGCGGAATAGCTGGAAACACCATATATTTT
.	.	TRBV7-9	TRBJ1-1	CASSLGQNEAFF	TGTGCCAGCAGCTTAGGACAGAATGAAGCTTTCTTT
.	.	TRBV20-1	TRBJ2-3	CSASHGGDTQYF	TGCAGTGCTAGTCATGGGGGGGATACGCAGTATTTT
.	.	TRBV7-2	TRBJ1-3	CASSLQDSGNTIYF	TGTGCCAGCAGCTTACAGGATTCTGGAAACACCATATATTTT
TRBD1	.	TRBV5-1	TRBJ1-1	CASSPQDRGIAFF	TGCGCCAGCAGCCCTCAAGACAGGGGAATAGCTTTCTTT
.	.	TRBV3-1	TRBJ1-5	CASSPDAEGGSNQPQHF	TGTGCCAGCAGTCCAGACGCAGAGGGGGGAAGCAATCAGCCCCAGCATTTT
.	few	TRBV9	TRBJ1-1	CASSEGTQNTEAFF	TGTGCCAGCAGCGAGGGGACACAGAACACTGAAGCTTTCTTT
.	.	TRBV7-9	TRBJ2-5	CASSLAGFGGQETQYF	TGTGCCAGCAGCTTAGCAGGTTTTGGGGGACAAGAGACCCAGTACTTC
TRBD2	few	TRBV20-1	TRBJ2-1	CSARIPGTSYYNEQFF	TGCAGTGCCAGAATCCCCGGGACTAGCTACTACAATGAGCAGTTCTTC
TRBD2	.	TRBV20-1	TRBJ2-5	CSARAGGLETQYF	TGCAGTGCTAGAGCGGGGGGGCTTGAGACCCAGTACTTC
.	few	TRBV7-6	TRBJ2-7	CASSNSLDGTYEQYF	TGTGCCAGCAGTAATAGTCTGGACGGCACCTACGAGCAGTACTTC
.	.	TRBV20-1	TRBJ2-2	CSARVAGFVGELFF	TGCAGTGCTAGAGTGGCAGGATTTGTCGGGGAGCTGTTTTTT